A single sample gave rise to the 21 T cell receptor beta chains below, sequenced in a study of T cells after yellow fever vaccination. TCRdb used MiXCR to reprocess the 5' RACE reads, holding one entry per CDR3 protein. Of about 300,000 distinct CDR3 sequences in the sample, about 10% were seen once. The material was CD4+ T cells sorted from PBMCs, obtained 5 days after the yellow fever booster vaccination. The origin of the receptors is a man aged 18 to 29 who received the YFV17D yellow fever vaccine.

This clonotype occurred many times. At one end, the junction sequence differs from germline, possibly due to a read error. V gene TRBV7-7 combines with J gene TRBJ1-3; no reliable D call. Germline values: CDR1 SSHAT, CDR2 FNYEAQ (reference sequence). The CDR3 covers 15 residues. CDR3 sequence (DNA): TGTGCTAGCAGCTTAGTACGAGACTCTGGAAACACCATATATTTT. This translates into CASSLVRDSGNTIYF. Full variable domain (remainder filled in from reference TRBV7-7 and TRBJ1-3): GAGVSQSPRYKVTKRGQDVTLRCDPISSHATLYWYQQALGQGPEFLTYFNYEAQPDKSGLPSDRFSAERPEGSISTLTIQRTEQRDSAMYRCASSLVRDSGNTIYFGEGSWLTVV.

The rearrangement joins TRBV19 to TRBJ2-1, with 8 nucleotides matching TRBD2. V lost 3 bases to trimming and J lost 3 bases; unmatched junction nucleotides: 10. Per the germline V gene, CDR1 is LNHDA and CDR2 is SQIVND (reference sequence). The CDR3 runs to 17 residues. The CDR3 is CASSIWGAGADYNEQFF. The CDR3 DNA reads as TGTGCCAGTAGTATTTGGGGAGCGGGGGCCGACTACAATGAGCAGTTCTTC.

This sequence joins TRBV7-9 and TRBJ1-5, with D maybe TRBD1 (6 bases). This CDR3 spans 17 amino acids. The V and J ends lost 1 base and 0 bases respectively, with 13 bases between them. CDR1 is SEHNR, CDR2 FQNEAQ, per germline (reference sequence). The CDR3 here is CASSLDRGVYSNQPQHF. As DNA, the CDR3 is TGTGCCAGCAGCTTAGATAGGGGGGTGTATAGCAATCAGCCCCAGCATTTT.

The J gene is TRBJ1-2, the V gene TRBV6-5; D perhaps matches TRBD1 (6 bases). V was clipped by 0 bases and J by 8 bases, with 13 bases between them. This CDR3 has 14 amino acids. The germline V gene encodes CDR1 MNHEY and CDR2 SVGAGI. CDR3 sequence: CASSYSTGGWGYTF. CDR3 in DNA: TGTGCCAGCAGTTACTCGACCGGGGGCTGGGGCTACACCTTC.

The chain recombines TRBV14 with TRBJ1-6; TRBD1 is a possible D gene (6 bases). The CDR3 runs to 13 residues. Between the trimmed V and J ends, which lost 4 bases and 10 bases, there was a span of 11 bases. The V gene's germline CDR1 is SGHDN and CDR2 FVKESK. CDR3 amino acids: CASSPQGQSPLHF. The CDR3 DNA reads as TGTGCCAGCAGCCCACAGGGCCAATCACCCCTCCACTTT.

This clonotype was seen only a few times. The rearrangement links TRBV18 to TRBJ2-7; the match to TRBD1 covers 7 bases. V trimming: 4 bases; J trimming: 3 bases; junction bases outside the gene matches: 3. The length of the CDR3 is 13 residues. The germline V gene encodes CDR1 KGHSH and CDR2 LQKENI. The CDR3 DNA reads TGTGCCAGCTCACGAGGGACAGACTACGAGCAGTACGTC. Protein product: CASSRGTDYEQYV.

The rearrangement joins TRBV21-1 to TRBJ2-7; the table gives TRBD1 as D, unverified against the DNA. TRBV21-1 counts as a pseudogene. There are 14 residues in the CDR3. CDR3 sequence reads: CASNRPTGLSEQYV. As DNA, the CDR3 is TGTGCCAGCAACAGACCTACAGGGTTGAGCGAGCAGTACGTC.

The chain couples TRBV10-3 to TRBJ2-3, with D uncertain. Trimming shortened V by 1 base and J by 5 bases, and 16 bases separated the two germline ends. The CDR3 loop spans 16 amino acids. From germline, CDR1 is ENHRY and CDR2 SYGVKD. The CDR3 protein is CAISEWVGQVRDTQYF. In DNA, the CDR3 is TGTGCCATCAGTGAGTGGGTAGGGCAGGTCAGAGATACGCAGTATTTT.

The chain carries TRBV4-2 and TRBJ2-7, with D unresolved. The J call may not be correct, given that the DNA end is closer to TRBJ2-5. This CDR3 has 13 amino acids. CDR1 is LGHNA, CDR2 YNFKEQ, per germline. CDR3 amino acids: CASSQDNHQTQYF. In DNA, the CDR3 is TGTGCCAGCAGCCAAGATAACCATCAGACCCAGTACTTC.

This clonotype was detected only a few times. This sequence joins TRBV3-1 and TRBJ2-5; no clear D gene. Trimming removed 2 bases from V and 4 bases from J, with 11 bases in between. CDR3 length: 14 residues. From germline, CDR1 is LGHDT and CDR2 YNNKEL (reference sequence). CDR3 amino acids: CASSQRSRLETQYF. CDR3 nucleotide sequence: TGTGCCAGCAGCCAACGGTCCCGGTTAGAGACCCAGTACTTC.

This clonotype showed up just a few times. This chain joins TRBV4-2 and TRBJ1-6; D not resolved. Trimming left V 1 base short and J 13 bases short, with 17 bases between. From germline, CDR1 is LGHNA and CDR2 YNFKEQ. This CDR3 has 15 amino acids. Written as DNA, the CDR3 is TGTGCCAGCAGCCAAGGAGGGCTCATCGTCGGGCCCCTCCACTTT. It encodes CASSQGGLIVGPLHF.

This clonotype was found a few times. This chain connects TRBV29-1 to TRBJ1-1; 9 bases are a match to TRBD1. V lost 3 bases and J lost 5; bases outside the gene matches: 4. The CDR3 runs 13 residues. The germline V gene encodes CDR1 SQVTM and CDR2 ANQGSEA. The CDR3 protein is CSVELDRGTEAFF. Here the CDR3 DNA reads TGCAGCGTTGAGTTAGACAGGGGGACTGAAGCTTTCTTT.

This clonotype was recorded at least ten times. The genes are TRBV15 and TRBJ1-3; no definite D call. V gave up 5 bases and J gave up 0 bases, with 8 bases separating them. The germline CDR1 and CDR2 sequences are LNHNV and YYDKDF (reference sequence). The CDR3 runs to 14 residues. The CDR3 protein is CATSGPGSGNTIYF. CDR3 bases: TGTGCCACCAGCGGACCGGGCTCTGGAAACACCATATATTTT.

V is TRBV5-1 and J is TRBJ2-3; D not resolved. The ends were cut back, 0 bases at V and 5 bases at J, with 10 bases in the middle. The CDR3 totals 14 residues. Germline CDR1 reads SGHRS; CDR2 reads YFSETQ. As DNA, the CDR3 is TGCGCCAGCAGCTTGGGATCTAGGGAAGATACGCAGTATTTT. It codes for CASSLGSREDTQYF.

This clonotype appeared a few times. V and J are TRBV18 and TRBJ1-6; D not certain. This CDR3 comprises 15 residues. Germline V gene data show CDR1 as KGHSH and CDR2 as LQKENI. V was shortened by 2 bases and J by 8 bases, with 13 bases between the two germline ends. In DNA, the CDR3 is TGTGCCAGCTCACCATCGCTAGTTGACCATTCACCCCTCCACTTT. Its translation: CASSPSLVDHSPLHF.

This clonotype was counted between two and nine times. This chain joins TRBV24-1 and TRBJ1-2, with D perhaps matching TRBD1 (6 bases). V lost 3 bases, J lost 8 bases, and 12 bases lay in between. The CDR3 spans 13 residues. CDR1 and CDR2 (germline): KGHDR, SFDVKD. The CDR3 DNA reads TGTGCCACCAGTGATCCTCAGGGGAGAGGCTACACCTTC. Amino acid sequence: CATSDPQGRGYTF.

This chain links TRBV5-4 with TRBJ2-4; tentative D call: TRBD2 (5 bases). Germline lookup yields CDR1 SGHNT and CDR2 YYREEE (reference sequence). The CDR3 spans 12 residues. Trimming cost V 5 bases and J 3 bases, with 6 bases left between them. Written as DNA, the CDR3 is TGTGCCAGCAGGGGGAGCAAAAACATTCAGTACTTC. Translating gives CASRGSKNIQYF.

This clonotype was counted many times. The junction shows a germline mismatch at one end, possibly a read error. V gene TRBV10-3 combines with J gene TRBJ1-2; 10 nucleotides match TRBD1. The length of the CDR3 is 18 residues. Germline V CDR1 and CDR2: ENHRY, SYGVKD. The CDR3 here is CAISKSSGQGTGNYGYTF. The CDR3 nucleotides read TGTGCCATCAGTAAGTCCTCGGGACAGGGGACCGGTAACTATGGCTACACCTTC.

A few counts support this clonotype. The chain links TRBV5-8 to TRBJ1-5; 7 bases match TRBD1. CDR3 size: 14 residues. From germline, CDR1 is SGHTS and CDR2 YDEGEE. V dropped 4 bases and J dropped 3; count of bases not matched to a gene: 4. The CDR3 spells CASSTGQVNQPQHF. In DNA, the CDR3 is TGTGCCAGCAGCACAGGACAGGTCAATCAGCCCCAGCATTTT.

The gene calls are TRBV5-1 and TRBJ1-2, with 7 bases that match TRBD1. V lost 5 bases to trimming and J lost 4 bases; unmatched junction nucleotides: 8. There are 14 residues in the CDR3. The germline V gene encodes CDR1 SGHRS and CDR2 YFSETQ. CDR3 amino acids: CASRQGQSRYGYTF. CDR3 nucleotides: TGCGCCAGCAGGCAGGGACAGTCCCGCTATGGCTACACCTTC.

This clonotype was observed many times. The CDR3 bases are TGCAGTGCTAGAGAGCGGGACACTGAAGCTTTCTTT. This encodes CSARERDTEAFF. The V call is TRBV20-1, the J call TRBJ1-1, with no clear D. This CDR3 contains 12 residues. The V gene lost 0 bases and the J gene lost 3 bases, with 5 bases spanning the gap. Per germline, CDR1 DFQATT and CDR2 SNEGSKA (reference sequence).